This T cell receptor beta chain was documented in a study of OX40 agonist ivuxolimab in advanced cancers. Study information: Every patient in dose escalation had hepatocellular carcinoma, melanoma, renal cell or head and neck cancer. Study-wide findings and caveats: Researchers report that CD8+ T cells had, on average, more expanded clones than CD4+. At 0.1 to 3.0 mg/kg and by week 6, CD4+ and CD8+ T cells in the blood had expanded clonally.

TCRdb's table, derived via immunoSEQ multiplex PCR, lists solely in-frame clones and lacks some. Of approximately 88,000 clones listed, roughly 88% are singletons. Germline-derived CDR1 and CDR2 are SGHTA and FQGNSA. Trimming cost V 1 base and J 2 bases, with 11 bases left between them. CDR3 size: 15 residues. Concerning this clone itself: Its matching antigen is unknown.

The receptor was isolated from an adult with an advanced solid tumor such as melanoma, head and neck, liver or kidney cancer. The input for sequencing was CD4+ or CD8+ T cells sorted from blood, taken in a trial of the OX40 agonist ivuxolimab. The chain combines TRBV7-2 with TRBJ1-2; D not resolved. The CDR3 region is CASSLGATPNYGYTF. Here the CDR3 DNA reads TGTGCCAGCAGCTTAGGGGCAACGCCAAACTATGGCTACACCTTC.